The rows below give T cell receptor beta chains drawn from one sample of a study of cytomegalovirus exposure and HLA in healthy donors. Data came from immunoSEQ multiplex PCR; TCRdb stores just in-frame clones and leaves some out. The table records under 150,000 clones, 83% of them present only once. The sample comprised PBMCs. These receptors originate from a girl aged 2 to 9 in good health and CMV-seronegative. The CDR3 runs from the conserved cysteine through the conserved F or W. A D gene is named only where the DNA matches it firmly. Some rows have no size entry. The others give once, few or many, or a class for an expanded clone.

TRBJ2-7	.	once	TRBV11-2	TGTGCCAGCAGCTTAGGCGGGGAGAATAGCGAGCAGTACTTC	CASSLGGENSEQYF
TRBJ2-7	.	.	TRBV7-3	TGTGCCAGCAGCTTAATTTTCGCGGGCCTCCTACACTTC	CASSLIFAGLLHF
TRBJ2-5	.	.	TRBV30	TGTGCCTGGAGTGTAGTTTGGGGGGGCGAGACCCAGTACTTC	CAWSVVWGGETQYF
TRBJ1-5	TRBD1	.	TRBV7-8	TGTGCCAGCAGCTTGTTACCGGGACAGCTCAATCAGCCCCAGCATTTT	CASSLLPGQLNQPQHF
TRBJ2-5	.	.	TRBV5-6	TGTGCCAGCAGCTCGTTGGGGGCTCAAAAGACCCAGTACTTC	CASSSLGAQKTQYF
TRBJ2-7	.	.	TRBV4-1	TGCGCCAGCAGCCAAGGTCTTGGAGGAGGGGCGAGCTTTGAAGAGCAGTACTTC	CASSQGLGGGASFEEQYF
TRBJ2-5	.	few	TRBV25-1	TGTGCCAGCAGTGTACCGGGACACCTCCAAGAGACCCAGTACTTC	CASSVPGHLQETQYF
TRBJ2-6	.	.	TRBV7-6	TGTGCCAGCAGCTTATTCGCAGGCAACTCTGGGGCCAACGTCCTGACTTTC	CASSLFAGNSGANVLTF
TRBJ2-1	TRBD2	once	TRBV15	TGTGCCACCAGCACAGGGAGGGGAGGCTACAATGAGCAGTTCTTC	CATSTGRGGYNEQFF
TRBJ1-1	TRBD1	.	TRBV7-8	TGTGCCAGCGCTGACAGGGGGGGGACTGAAGCTTTCTTT	CASADRGGTEAFF
TRBJ2-7	.	once	TRBV7-9	TGTGCCAGCAGCTCGGGGGGCGGCTACGAGCAGTACTTC	CASSSGGGYEQYF
TRBJ2-7	TRBD2	.	TRBV4-1	TGCGCCAGCAGCCAAGGGACAATTAGCGGGAGGCTCTACGAGCAGTACTTC	CASSQGTISGRLYEQYF
TRBJ1-5	.	.	TRBV2	TGTGCCAGCAGTGTGGTGAGGGACAATCAGCCCCAGCATTTT	CASSVVRDNQPQHF
TRBJ1-4	.	.	TRBV30	TGTGCCTATACAGTAGCAACTAATGAAAAACTGTTTTTT	CAYTVATNEKLFF
TRBJ1-1	.	few	TRBV19	TGTGCCAGTAGTATTGCGTCCACCCACACTGAAGCTTTCTTT	CASSIASTHTEAFF
TRBJ1-5	.	few	TRBV7-9	TGTGCCAGCAGCCCGGGACACGGCAATCAGCCCCAGCATTTT	CASSPGHGNQPQHF
TRBJ1-5	.	.	TRBV12-5	TGTGCTAGTGGTTCCGACAGGCTTAGTTATAGCAATCAGCCCCAGCATTTT	CASGSDRLSYSNQPQHF
TRBJ1-3	TRBD1	.	TRBV2	TGTGCCAGCAGTGTGCCGGGACAGGGGGCGAGAAACACCATATATTTT	CASSVPGQGARNTIYF
TRBJ2-7	.	.	TRBV2	TGTGCCTGGGGCAGAGACTCCTACGAGCAGTACTTC	CAWGRDSYEQYF
TRBJ1-1	TRBD1	.	TRBV6-5	TGTGCCAGCAGACCCTCCCGGGACAGGGGCTGGGGGGCTTTCTTT	CASRPSRDRGWGAFF
TRBJ2-7	TRBD1	.	TRBV30	TGTGCCTGGAGTGTAATAGGACAGGGGCTGGACGAGCAGTACTTC	CAWSVIGQGLDEQYF
TRBJ1-4	TRBD1	few	TRBV6-5	TGTGCCAGCAGTCCAGGGGGTAGCAATGAAAAGGTGTTTTTT	CASSPGGSNEKVFF
TRBJ2-1	TRBD2	few	TRBV6-1	TGTGCCAGCAGTGAAAGCCTAGCGGACGCCTACAATGAGCAGTTCTTC	CASSESLADAYNEQFF
TRBJ1-5	TRBD1	.	TRBV10-3	TGTGCCATCAGTGTACGGACAGGGGGTAATCAGCCCCAGCATTTT	CAISVRTGGNQPQHF
TRBJ1-6	.	.	TRBV27	TGTGCCAGCAGTTCTACGGTCAGCGCCTATAATTCACCCCTCCACTTT	CASSSTVSAYNSPLHF
TRBJ2-2	.	.	TRBV6-5	TGTGCCAGCAGTGAGGACAGGAACACCGGGGAGCTGTTTTTT	CASSEDRNTGELFF
TRBJ2-7	.	.	TRBV6-1	TGTGCCAGCAGTGACCCCTCCACTGGCGGGTCCGAGCAGTACTTC	CASSDPSTGGSEQYF
TRBJ2-2	.	.	TRBV6-4	TGTGCCAGCAGTGAGGCTTCAACCGGGGAGCTGTTTTTT	CASSEASTGELFF
TRBJ1-4	.	.	TRBV27	TGTGCCAGCAGTTTATCTCCAGGGCAGATAGCAGCTAATGAAAAACTGTTTTTT	CASSLSPGQIAANEKLFF
TRBJ2-7	.	.	TRBV6-6	TGTGCCAGCAGTTACAGTTCGAGCTACGAGCAGTACTTC	CASSYSSSYEQYF
TRBJ2-2	.	once	TRBV2	TGTGCCAGCAGAAACAACGCGGTCCCGGGGGAGCTGTTTTTT	CASRNNAVPGELFF
TRBJ2-1	TRBD1	.	TRBV2	TGTGCCACCCGACGCGGACAGGGCAACAATGAGCAGTTCTTC	CATRRGQGNNEQFF
TRBJ2-1	TRBD1	.	TRBV19	TGTGCCAGTAGCAAGCTCCGGGACAGGGGGATGAATGAGCAGTTCTTC	CASSKLRDRGMNEQFF
TRBJ1-6	TRBD1	.	TRBV5-4	TGTGCCAGCAGCGTGGACAGGGGTAACAATTCACCCCTCCACTTT	CASSVDRGNNSPLHF
TRBJ2-1	TRBD2	.	TRBV6-1	TGTGCCAGCAAGGCTAGCGGAGCTTACAATGAGCAGTTCTTC	CASKASGAYNEQFF
TRBJ1-1	.	.	TRBV18	TGTGCCAGCTCACCTAGAACAGAGAACACTGAAGCTTTCTTT	CASSPRTENTEAFF
TRBJ1-5	.	few	TRBV13	TGTGCCAGCAGCTTAGGCGAGGCTGGTCAGCCCCAGCATTTT	CASSLGEAGQPQHF
TRBJ2-7	.	.	TRBV19	TGTGCCAGTAGTAGAACAGGCTACGAGCAGTACTTC	CASSRTGYEQYF
TRBJ2-1	.	.	TRBV7-2	TGTGCCAGCAGCTTAGAATCTCTGGGGAGGCAGTTCTTC	CASSLESLGRQFF
TRBJ2-7	TRBD2	.	TRBV9	TGTGCCAGCAGCGTAGACGCGGGAGCCAACCCCTACGAGCAGTACTTC	CASSVDAGANPYEQYF